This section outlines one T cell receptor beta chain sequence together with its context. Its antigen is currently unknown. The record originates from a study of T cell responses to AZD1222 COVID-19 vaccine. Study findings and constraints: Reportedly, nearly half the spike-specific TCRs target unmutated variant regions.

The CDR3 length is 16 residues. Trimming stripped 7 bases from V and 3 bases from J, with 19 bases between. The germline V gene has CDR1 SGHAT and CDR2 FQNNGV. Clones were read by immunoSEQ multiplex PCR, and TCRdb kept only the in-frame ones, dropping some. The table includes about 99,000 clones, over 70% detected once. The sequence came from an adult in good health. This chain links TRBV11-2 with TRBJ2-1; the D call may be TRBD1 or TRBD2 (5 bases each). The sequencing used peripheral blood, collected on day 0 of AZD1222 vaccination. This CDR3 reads CASTLGPQKGYNEQFF. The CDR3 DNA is TGTGCCAGCACACTGGGACCGCAGAAAGGCTACAATGAGCAGTTCTTC.